This entry lists 7 T cell receptor beta chains sequenced from one sample in a study of blood T cell repertoires in COVID-19. The repertoire was sequenced with immunoSEQ multiplex PCR; TCRdb's copy has only in-frame clones and lacks some. The top ten hold 2.5% to 3% of the sample, which has 340,000 or so clones, about four fifths seen once. The specimen was peripheral blood. These receptors all stem from a young man with active or convalescent COVID-19.

V usage is TRBV7-6 and J usage is TRBJ2-7, with 7 bases matching TRBD2. The CDR3 length is 16 residues. V was pared by 1 base and J by 0 bases, with 6 bases of the junction left unmatched. Germline CDR1 SGHVS, CDR2 FNYEAQ. This chain's CDR3 is CASSLVTGGSSYEQYF. In DNA form, the CDR3 reads TGTGCCAGCAGCTTAGTAACGGGAGGATCCTCCTACGAGCAGTACTTC.

The chain is built from TRBV14 and TRBJ1-1; 9 nucleotides agree with TRBD1. V shed 2 bases, J shed 10 bases, and the junction held 5 bases outside the gene matches. The CDR3 runs 13 residues. Germline V gene sequence: CDR1 SGHDN, CDR2 FVKESK. In DNA, the CDR3 is TGTGCCAGCAGCCAATTCACAGGGGGCCGAGCTTTCTTT. This gives the protein CASSQFTGGRAFF.

V usage is TRBV2 and J usage is TRBJ2-1; 10 bases line up with TRBD2. Germline CDR1 reads SNHLY; CDR2 reads FYNNEI. The CDR3 consists of 14 residues. The V gene end was trimmed by 8 bases and the J gene end by 8 bases; junction bases not matched to a gene: 9. The CDR3 sequence is CASLRSGGADEQFF. DNA of the CDR3: TGTGCCAGCCTTCGGAGCGGGGGGGCCGATGAGCAGTTCTTC.

This clone came up once. CDR3 sequence: CASRGENYEQYF. CDR3 bases: TGTGCCAGCCGGGGGGAGAATTACGAGCAGTACTTC. J is TRBJ2-7 and V is TRBV19; 7 bases line up with TRBD2. Germline V gene data show CDR1 as LNHDA and CDR2 as SQIVND (reference sequence). There are 12 residues in the CDR3. The V and J ends lost 9 bases and 4 bases, in that order; junction bases with no gene match: 6.

The sample holds one count of this clone. V gene TRBV7-8 combines with J gene TRBJ1-1; D is unclear. Trimming left V 4 bases short and J 3 bases short, with 18 bases between. The CDR3 runs to 16 residues. Germline CDR1 SGHVS, CDR2 FQNEAQ. DNA of the CDR3: TGTGCCAGCAGCTACGCCCCCCGGAGGGTTGACACTGAAGCTTTCTTT. Translated: CASSYAPRRVDTEAFF.

The gene calls are TRBV28 and TRBJ1-5; TRBD1 agrees at 9 bases. The CDR3 consists of 15 residues. J lost 5 bases, V lost 6 bases, and 8 bases had no gene match. In germline, CDR1 is MDHEN, CDR2 SYDVKM. For the CDR3, the DNA is TGTGCCAGCAGCCTACAGGGGGCCGGCGATCAGCCCCAGCATTTT. This sequence encodes CASSLQGAGDQPQHF.

The CDR3 is CASSLGQGGGSPLHF. The CDR3 nucleotides read TGTGCCAGCAGCCTCGGACAGGGTGGCGGTTCACCCCTCCACTTT. This chain links TRBV6-5 with TRBJ1-6, with 8 bases matching TRBD1. The V gene end was trimmed by 6 bases and the J gene end by 9 bases; junction bases not matched to a gene: 10. CDR3 length: 15 amino acids. Looked up from germline, CDR1 is MNHEY and CDR2 is SVGAGI.